One and the same sample provided the 18 T cell receptor beta chains below, sequenced in a study of early stage breast cancer tumors (dated by TCRdb to 2015 to 2018). To prepare the library, the immunoSEQ multiplex PCR assay was applied. The table comes from immuneACCESS by way of TCRdb, which keeps in-frame sequences with V and J called. Part of the clones is missing from these tables; in studies checked, under half for an unresolved V gene and the rest for unknown reasons. This sample gives tens of thousands of clones in total; 70% to 85% of them show up just once. Roughly 7% of the sample goes to the ten largest clones. The sample was blood. Receptor source: a person in their sixties or seventies with breast cancer.

This chain connects TRBV6-5 to TRBJ1-3; 7 positions agree with TRBD1. The germline V gene has CDR1 MNHEY and CDR2 SVGAGI. The V and J ends lost 0 bases and 5 bases, in that order; junction bases with no gene match: 4. This CDR3 region has 15 residues. The CDR3 is CASSYSKQGRNTIYF. CDR3 nucleotide sequence: TGTGCCAGCAGTTACTCGAAACAGGGGAGAAACACCATATATTTT.

The chain joins TRBV11-2 to TRBJ2-3, with D perhaps TRBD2 (6 bases). Germline values: CDR1 SGHAT, CDR2 FQNNGV. Trimming stripped 5 bases from V and 3 bases from J, with 18 bases between. There are 16 residues in the CDR3. CDR3 bases: TGTGCCAGCAGCCGAGGAAGGCGGGACTGGACAGATACGCAGTATTTT. It encodes CASSRGRRDWTDTQYF.

The chain uses TRBV2 and TRBJ2-7, with TRBD1 matching 10 bases. Trimming cost V 6 bases and J 2 bases; bases outside gene matches: 4. This CDR3 spans 14 amino acids. Per germline, CDR1 SNHLY and CDR2 FYNNEI. The CDR3: CASRPGQGTYEQYF. For the CDR3, the DNA is TGTGCCAGCAGGCCGGGACAGGGGACCTACGAGCAGTACTTC.

This chain connects TRBV7-9 to TRBJ2-5, with TRBD1 as a possible D gene (8 bases). Trimming removed 6 bases at V and 3 bases at J, with 14 bases between. The CDR3 is made up of 14 amino acids. Germline-derived CDR1 and CDR2 are SEHNR and FQNEAQ (reference sequence). In DNA form, the CDR3 reads TGTGCCAGCAGACTCACAGGGGGGGAAGAGACCCAGTACTTC. This encodes CASRLTGGEETQYF.

This chain links TRBV27 with TRBJ1-1, with D uncertain. There are 16 residues in the CDR3. In germline, CDR1 is MNHEY, CDR2 SMNVEV (reference sequence). V was pared by 5 bases and J by 1 base, with 17 bases between. The CDR3 DNA follows: TGTGCCAGCAGTCAGGACTTCGGCCGTGGGAACACTGAAGCTTTCTTT. Protein sequence: CASSQDFGRGNTEAFF.

This clone showed up just a few times. The chain links TRBV10-3 to TRBJ2-7; tentatively, D is TRBD2 (6 bases). Between the trimmed V and J ends, which lost 6 bases and 7 bases, there was a span of 19 bases. Germline V CDR1 and CDR2: ENHRY, SYGVKD. The CDR3 is made up of 14 amino acids. The CDR3 DNA is TGTGCCATCAGCGAACTAGCCGGGAGAGGAGAGCAGTACTTC. Its protein is CAISELAGRGEQYF.

This clone came up a few times. This sequence joins TRBV28 and TRBJ2-2; D uncertain. V lost 2 bases and J 3 bases, leaving 7 bases between the germline ends. Per germline, CDR1 MDHEN and CDR2 SYDVKM. The CDR3 covers 14 residues. The CDR3 loop is CASSLPPDTGELFF. CDR3 DNA: TGTGCCAGCAGTTTACCACCGGACACCGGGGAGCTGTTTTTT. The full variable domain, completed using reference TRBV28 and TRBJ2-2, is DVKVTQSSRYLVKRTGEKVFLECVQDMDHENMFWYRQDPGLGLRLIYFSYDVKMKEKGDIPEGYSVSREKKERFSLILESASTNQTSMYLCASSLPPDTGELFFGEGSRLTVL.

On this clone itself: The junction departs from the called germline gene at one end, perhaps through a read error. The V and J genes are TRBV28 and TRBJ2-7; D might be TRBD1 (5 bases). CDR3 length equals 11 residues. Looked up from germline, CDR1 is MDHEN and CDR2 is SYDVKM. CDR3: CASSRMGRPDF. CDR3 DNA: TGTGCCAGCAGTCGAATGGGGCGCCCGGACTTC. Full variable domain (rest looked up from reference TRBV28 and TRBJ2-7): DVKVTQSSRYLVKRTGEKVFLECVQDMDHENMFWYRQDPGLGLRLIYFSYDVKMKEKGDIPEGYSVSREKKERFSLILESASTNQTSMYLCASSRMGRPDFGPGTRLTVT.

J is TRBJ2-1 and V is TRBV19; TRBD2 matches 8 bases. The CDR3 is made up of 17 amino acids. V dropped 0 bases and J dropped 6; count of bases not matched to a gene: 10. From germline, CDR1 is LNHDA and CDR2 SQIVND (reference sequence). CDR3 DNA sequence: TGTGCCAGTAGTATAGATTCAGTCGGGGGGGCCGCCAATGAGCAGTTCTTC. This gives the protein CASSIDSVGGAANEQFF. Looking up the rest from reference TRBV19 and TRBJ2-1 gives the full variable domain: DGGITQSPKYLFRKEGQNVTLSCEQNLNHDAMYWYRQDPGQGLRLIYYSQIVNDFQKGDIAEGYSVSREKKESFPLTVTSAQKNPTAFYLCASSIDSVGGAANEQFFGPGTRLTVL.

The chain is built from TRBV30 and TRBJ1-1; no reliable D call. The CDR3 covers 13 residues. Germline-derived CDR1 and CDR2 are GTSNPN and SVGIG (reference sequence). Deletions cut 0 bases from V and 7 bases from J, with 12 bases between. The CDR3 spells CAWSVSGKSEAFF. DNA of the CDR3: TGTGCCTGGAGTGTATCCGGGAAGAGTGAAGCTTTCTTT.

CDR3 DNA sequence: TGCGCCAGCAGCTCGGACGGCATCTCCTACAATGAGCAGTTCTTC. As protein: CASSSDGISYNEQFF. This chain connects TRBV5-1 to TRBJ2-1, with D uncertain. The germline gives CDR1 SGHRS, CDR2 YFSETQ. CDR3 size: 15 residues. V lost 3 bases and J lost 0, with 10 bases in between. Looking up the rest from reference TRBV5-1 and TRBJ2-1 gives the full variable domain: KAGVTQTPRYLIKTRGQQVTLSCSPISGHRSVSWYQQTPGQGLQFLFEYFSETQRNKGNFPGRFSGRQFSNSRSEMNVSTLELGDSALYLCASSSDGISYNEQFFGPGTRLTVL.

The chain is built from TRBV27 and TRBJ2-7; D gene ambiguous. CDR1 MNHEY and CDR2 SMNVEV come from the germline V gene (reference sequence). The CDR3 sequence is 11 residues long. V was shortened by 6 bases and J by 3 bases, with 6 bases between the two germline ends. DNA of the CDR3: TGTGCCAGCAGCCCCGGCTACGAGCAGTACTTC. This encodes CASSPGYEQYF.

This clone has only a few counts. The V call is TRBV7-2, the J call TRBJ1-5, with 8 bases identical to TRBD1. Per the germline V gene, CDR1 is SGHTA and CDR2 is FQGNSA. The CDR3 consists of 16 residues. The V and J ends lost 1 base and 3 bases, in that order; junction bases with no gene match: 5. CDR3 region: CASSLGWTGNNQPQHF. Written as DNA, the CDR3 is TGTGCCAGCAGCTTAGGGTGGACAGGGAACAATCAGCCCCAGCATTTT.

V is TRBV23-1 and J is TRBJ1-1; a weak D match, TRBD1 (5 bases). TRBV23-1 is labeled an ORF, and its function is uncertain. V was pared by 3 bases and J by 5 bases, with 13 bases between. This CDR3 is built from 14 residues. Here the CDR3 reads CASSHAGGKTEAFF. CDR3 in DNA: TGCGCCAGCAGTCATGCGGGGGGGAAAACTGAAGCTTTCTTT.

The V call is TRBV27, the J call TRBJ1-2, with D tentatively TRBD1 (5 bases). The germline V gene encodes CDR1 MNHEY and CDR2 SMNVEV (reference sequence). Trimming removed 2 bases from V and 5 bases from J, with 15 bases in between. There are 15 residues in the CDR3. The CDR3 spells CASSLKSDGGYGYTF. CDR3 bases: TGTGCCAGCAGTTTAAAGTCGGACGGGGGGTATGGCTACACCTTC.

The V and J genes are TRBV5-1 and TRBJ2-7; D tentatively fits TRBD1 or TRBD2 (5 bases each). This CDR3 contains 14 residues. Trimming removed 2 bases at V and 7 bases at J, with 16 bases between. Germline V gene data show CDR1 as SGHRS and CDR2 as YFSETQ. In DNA form, the CDR3 reads TGCGCCAGCAGCTTAGAAGGGACGTTTGGGGAGCAGTACTTC. Its translation is CASSLEGTFGEQYF.

CDR3 nucleotide sequence: TGTGCCAGCAGCCAAGATCAGGGGCCCAACTCAGATACGCAGTATTTT. Protein: CASSQDQGPNSDTQYF. The chain recombines TRBV4-2 with TRBJ2-3; a weak D match, TRBD1 (6 bases). This CDR3 has 16 residues. Between the trimmed V and J ends, which lost 0 bases and 4 bases, there was a span of 14 bases. Germline values: CDR1 LGHNA, CDR2 YNFKEQ.

The chain is built from TRBV27 and TRBJ2-7; 8 bases line up with TRBD2. Germline loops: CDR1 MNHEY, CDR2 SMNVEV (reference sequence). V dropped 4 bases and J dropped 2; count of bases not matched to a gene: 10. The CDR3 consists of 16 residues. Here the CDR3 reads CASSSLIRGGPYEQYF. The CDR3 nucleotides read TGTGCCAGCAGTTCACTGATTCGGGGGGGACCCTACGAGCAGTACTTC.